These T cell receptor beta chains were read from a single sample in a study of T cell responses to AZD1222 COVID-19 vaccine. Generated by immunoSEQ multiplex PCR, the TCRdb table keeps only in-frame clones and is missing some. In the table there are about 120,000 clones, 89% of which are singletons. Sequenced material: peripheral blood, taken on day 0 of AZD1222 vaccination. All receptors come from an adult in good health. Each CDR3 is given with its conserved first and last residue. Fields, in order: clone size, D gene, V gene, J gene, CDR3 protein, CDR3 DNA. D genes are given only for firm matches. For some rows the clone size is stated as once, few or many, or as a class when expanded; others skip it.

.,TRBD1,TRBV19,TRBJ2-5,CASSASAGGETQYF,TGTGCCAGTAGTGCCTCGGCAGGGGGAGAGACCCAGTACTTC
.,.,TRBV6-6,TRBJ1-3,CASSPRTPGSSGNTIYF,TGTGCCAGCAGTCCGCGGACGCCGGGGTCCTCTGGAAACACCATATATTTT
.,.,TRBV12-3/TRBV12-4,TRBJ1-2,CASSFGSGYTF,TGTGCCAGCAGTTTTGGTAGTGGCTACACCTTC
.,.,TRBV12-5,TRBJ2-1,CASGLMLGNEQFF,TGTGCTAGTGGTTTGATGCTAGGCAATGAGCAGTTCTTC
.,.,TRBV18,TRBJ2-1,CASSPQNEQFF,TGTGCCAGCTCACCTCAAAATGAGCAGTTCTTC
.,.,TRBV6-1,TRBJ1-6,CASSEALGSLYSSYNSPLHF,TGTGCCAGCAGTGAAGCATTGGGGTCCCTCTACAGCTCCTATAATTCACCCCTCCACTTT
.,.,TRBV18,TRBJ2-7,CASFPITGSEQYF,TGTGCCAGCTTCCCGATTACAGGGAGCGAGCAGTACTTC
few,.,TRBV3-1/TRBV3-2,TRBJ1-3,CASSPGQANTIYF,TGTGCCAGCAGCCCCGGGCAGGCAAACACCATATATTTT
.,TRBD1,TRBV9,TRBJ1-4,CASSIGTGGAVAAEKLFF,TGTGCCAGCAGCATTGGGACAGGGGGCGCCGTGGCCGCTGAAAAACTGTTTTTT
once,TRBD2,TRBV9,TRBJ2-5,CASSEDPRGAQYF,TGTGCCAGCAGCGAGGACCCGCGGGGGGCCCAGTACTTC
.,.,TRBV13,TRBJ2-1,CASREAGGGEQFF,TGTGCCAGCAGGGAGGCAGGGGGAGGGGAGCAGTTCTTC
.,.,TRBV3-1/TRBV3-2,TRBJ1-3,CASSPGEAYSGNTIYF,TGTGCCAGCAGCCCCGGAGAGGCTTACTCTGGAAACACCATATATTTT
.,TRBD1,TRBV5-5,TRBJ2-7,CASSLTPGQTYQQYF,TGTGCCAGCAGCTTAACACCGGGACAGACCTACCAGCAGTACTTC